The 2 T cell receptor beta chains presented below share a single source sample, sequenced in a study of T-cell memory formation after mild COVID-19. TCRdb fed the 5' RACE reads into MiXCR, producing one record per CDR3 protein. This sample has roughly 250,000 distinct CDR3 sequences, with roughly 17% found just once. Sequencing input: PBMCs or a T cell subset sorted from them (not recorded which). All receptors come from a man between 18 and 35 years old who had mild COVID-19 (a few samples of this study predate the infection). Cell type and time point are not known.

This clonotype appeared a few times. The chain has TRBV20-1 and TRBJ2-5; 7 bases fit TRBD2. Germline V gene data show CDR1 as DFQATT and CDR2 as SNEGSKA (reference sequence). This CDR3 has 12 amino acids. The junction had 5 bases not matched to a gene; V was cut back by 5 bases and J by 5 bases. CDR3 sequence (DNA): TGCAGTGCTTTGGGGGGGTGGGAGACCCAGTACTTC. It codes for CSALGGWETQYF.

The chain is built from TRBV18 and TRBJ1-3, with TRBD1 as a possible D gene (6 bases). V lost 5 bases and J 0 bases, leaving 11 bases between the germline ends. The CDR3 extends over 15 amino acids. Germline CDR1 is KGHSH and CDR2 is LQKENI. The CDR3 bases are TGTGCCAGCTCAACGAAGACAGGCTCTGGAAACACCATATATTTT. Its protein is CASSTKTGSGNTIYF.